A single sample is the source of the 32 T cell receptor beta chains below, sequenced in a study of beta chain features in type 1 diabetes. Study results and limitations: Shortening of TCRB CDR3s, moderate but significant, appeared in all four CD4+ subsets of Type 1 diabetes patients.

No antigen has been assigned to these receptors. Sequencing targeted expressed TCRB transcripts, as all isolated RNA had been reverse transcribed. Repertoires were generated with immunoSEQ multiplex PCR, while TCRdb's copy carries only in-frame clones and drops some. Of some 660,000 clones in the sample, around an eighth were seen once. Sequencing was done on a sample of naive CD4+ T cells from blood. All receptors derive from a man aged 18 to 30 with type 1 diabetes.

This rearrangement joins TRBV7-2 to TRBJ2-1, with D perhaps TRBD2 (5 bases). V lost 5 bases, J lost 2 bases, and 16 bases lay in between. The CDR3 consists of 16 residues. Per germline, CDR1 SGHTA and CDR2 FQGNSA. The CDR3, as DNA: TGTGCCAGCAGCGCCTTTTCGGACTCCGCCTACAATGAGCAGTTCTTC. Translated, it gives CASSAFSDSAYNEQFF.

A few counts support this clone. The gene calls are TRBV13 and TRBJ1-1; D may be TRBD1 (6 bases). V was cut by 3 bases and J by 1 base, with 6 bases left in between. The CDR3 consists of 13 residues. Germline CDR1 is PRHDT and CDR2 is FYEKMQ (reference sequence). The DNA of the CDR3 is TGTGCCAGCAGCTTGGGACAGAACACTGAAGCTTTCTTT. The encoded protein is CASSLGQNTEAFF.

The chain is built from TRBV29-1 and TRBJ2-3; 7 nucleotides match TRBD2. The CDR3 runs 16 residues. The V gene's germline CDR1 is SQVTM and CDR2 ANQGSEA. V lost 5 bases and J lost 1; bases outside the gene matches: 12. CDR3 in DNA: TGCAGCGTTTCCTTAGGGACCGCGGGGGGCACAGATACGCAGTATTTT. Translation gives CSVSLGTAGGTDTQYF.

This clone has a handful of counts. The chain recombines TRBV7-9 with TRBJ2-5, with TRBD1 matching over 7 bases. V dropped 5 bases and J dropped 5; count of bases not matched to a gene: 8. From germline, CDR1 is SEHNR and CDR2 FQNEAQ (reference sequence). This CDR3 region has 14 residues. The CDR3 is CASSPRGTAETQYF. The CDR3 nucleotides read TGTGCCAGCAGCCCCAGGGGGACAGCGGAGACCCAGTACTTC.

This clone was observed a few times. V is TRBV5-4 and J is TRBJ2-1; 8 bases line up with TRBD2. The CDR3 runs 17 residues. The trim removed 4 bases at V and 0 bases at J, leaving 9 bases unmatched. The germline gives CDR1 SGHNT, CDR2 YYREEE (reference sequence). In DNA form, the CDR3 reads TGTGCCAGCAGCCCGGGGGGGGCCTTGAGCTCCTACAATGAGCAGTTCTTC. Protein sequence: CASSPGGALSSYNEQFF.

This clone has just a few counts. V usage is TRBV6-5 and J usage is TRBJ1-1, with 12 bases matching TRBD1. The CDR3 consists of 16 residues. Germline assignment: CDR1 MNHEY and CDR2 SVGAGI. V was pared by 3 bases and J by 11 bases, with 13 bases of the junction left unmatched. The CDR3 loop is CASSYRAGTGGGWAFF. The DNA of the CDR3 is TGTGCCAGCAGTTATCGCGCCGGGACAGGGGGCGGTTGGGCTTTCTTT.

This chain uses TRBV9 with TRBJ2-5; perhaps TRBD1 as D (6 bases). CDR1 is SGDLS, CDR2 YYNGEE, per germline. The V gene lost 3 bases and the J gene lost 5 bases, with 14 bases spanning the gap. The CDR3 is 14 amino acids. CDR3 region: CASSARQDGETQYF. DNA for the CDR3: TGTGCCAGCAGCGCGCGACAGGACGGGGAGACCCAGTACTTC.

Only a few counts were recorded for this clone. The chain carries TRBV6-5 and TRBJ1-4, with 12 bases aligning to TRBD1. Germline-derived CDR1 and CDR2 are MNHEY and SVGAGI. V shed 2 bases, J shed 7 bases, and the junction held 5 bases outside the gene matches. CDR3 length equals 16 residues. The DNA of the CDR3 is TGTGCCAGCAGTTACGGGACAGGGGGCCTTAGTGAAAAACTGTTTTTT. Translating it yields CASSYGTGGLSEKLFF.

The J gene is TRBJ1-6, the V gene TRBV19, with D maybe TRBD1 (6 bases). Deletions cut 4 bases from V and 5 bases from J, with 9 bases between. The CDR3 is 14 amino acids. Germline lookup yields CDR1 LNHDA and CDR2 SQIVND (reference sequence). The CDR3 bases are TGTGCCAGTAGTAGGACAGTCAATAATTCACCCCTCCACTTT. Amino acids: CASSRTVNNSPLHF.

V and J are TRBV29-1 and TRBJ1-1; no clear D gene. Germline lookup yields CDR1 SQVTM and CDR2 ANQGSEA. The CDR3 has 14 amino acids. The germline V and J ends were trimmed by 6 bases and 0 bases, with 14 bases remaining between them. The CDR3 DNA is TGCAGCGTAGTTCAGGACCTCATGAACACTGAAGCTTTCTTT. Encoded protein: CSVVQDLMNTEAFF.

This clone showed up just a few times. The chain has TRBV16 and TRBJ2-7, with 9 positions matching TRBD1. The CDR3 runs 15 residues. The germline CDR1 and CDR2 sequences are KGHSY and FQNENV. The J segment lost 0 bases and the V segment lost 0 bases, leaving 0 bases of the junction unmatched. CDR3: CASSQSTGGSYEQYF. The CDR3 nucleotides read TGTGCCAGCAGCCAATCGACAGGGGGCTCCTACGAGCAGTACTTC.

The CDR3 loop is CASSQVQFGVITSYEQYF. The CDR3 DNA reads TGCGCCAGCAGCCAAGTTCAGTTCGGGGTCATAACCTCCTACGAGCAGTACTTC. The V and J genes are TRBV4-1 and TRBJ2-7; TRBD2 is a possible D gene (5 bases). Trimming left V 1 base short and J 0 bases short, with 19 bases between. CDR3 size: 18 residues. Germline values: CDR1 MGHRA, CDR2 YSYEKL.

The J gene is TRBJ1-1, the V gene TRBV27; D possibly corresponds to TRBD1 (6 bases). The CDR3 covers 13 residues. In germline, CDR1 is MNHEY, CDR2 SMNVEV (reference sequence). The V gene lost 8 bases and the J gene lost 3 bases, with 13 bases spanning the gap. The CDR3 protein is CASSQGGYTEAFF. CDR3 DNA: TGTGCCAGCTCACAGGGAGGTTACACTGAAGCTTTCTTT.

The CDR3 loop is CASSIQGAGNTIYF. The DNA of the CDR3 is TGTGCCAGCAGCATACAGGGTGCTGGAAACACCATATATTTT. The chain has TRBV6-5 and TRBJ1-3, with D perhaps matching TRBD1 (6 bases). V shed 6 bases and J shed 2 bases, with 11 bases lying between them. The length of the CDR3 is 14 residues. The germline gives CDR1 MNHEY, CDR2 SVGAGI.

This clone was seen a handful of times. The V call is TRBV7-2, the J call TRBJ2-3; TRBD1 agrees at 12 bases. The CDR3 has 16 residues. The germline V gene encodes CDR1 SGHTA and CDR2 FQGNSA. V was pared by 2 bases and J by 3 bases, with 3 bases of the junction left unmatched. CDR3 loop: CASSLLGQGATDTQYF. In DNA form, the CDR3 reads TGTGCCAGCAGCTTACTGGGACAGGGGGCAACAGATACGCAGTATTTT.

There are a few counts of this clone. The chain uses TRBV7-9 and TRBJ1-4; D not resolved. The CDR3 contains 14 residues. Trimming removed 5 bases from V and 8 bases from J, with 15 bases in between. Germline CDR1 and CDR2: SEHNR and FQNEAQ (reference sequence). CDR3 protein: CASSARNWLEKLFF. Written as DNA, the CDR3 is TGTGCCAGCAGCGCCCGTAATTGGCTAGAAAAACTGTTTTTT.

J is TRBJ2-1 and V is TRBV23-1; D may be TRBD2 (6 bases). TRBV23-1 falls under the ORF class, with uncertain function. The V end was cut by 3 bases, the J end by 5 bases, with 17 bases between. The CDR3 extends over 16 amino acids. The CDR3, as DNA: TGCGCCAGCAGTCATCCCAGGGAGTGGGGGGACAATGAGCAGTTCTTC. Translated, it gives CASSHPREWGDNEQFF.

In this sample, this clone turned up a few times. The chain joins TRBV6-5 to TRBJ2-2; D may match TRBD1 or TRBD2 (6 bases each). Trimming took 7 bases from V and 5 from J, leaving 17 bases between them. From germline, CDR1 is MNHEY and CDR2 SVGAGI. This CDR3 spans 15 amino acids. The CDR3 region is CASKARGAGTGELFF. In DNA form, the CDR3 reads TGTGCCAGCAAGGCCAGGGGCGCGGGAACCGGGGAGCTGTTTTTT.

V is TRBV15 and J is TRBJ1-5, with D uncertain. The V gene lost 4 bases and the J gene lost 4 bases, with 5 bases spanning the gap. Germline lookup yields CDR1 LNHNV and CDR2 YYDKDF (reference sequence). The length of the CDR3 is 12 residues. The CDR3 nucleotides are TGTGCCACCAGCAAGGGAAATCAGCCCCAGCATTTT. It is translated as CATSKGNQPQHF. Supplemented by reference TRBV15 and TRBJ1-5, the full variable domain reads DAMVIQNPRYQVTQFGKPVTLSCSQTLNHNVMYWYQQKSSQAPKLLFHYYDKDFNNEADTPDNFQSRRPNTSFCFLDIRSPGLGDTAMYLCATSKGNQPQHFGDGTRLSIL.

This clone was seen only a few times. The chain carries TRBV7-9 and TRBJ1-4, with TRBD1 as a possible D gene (5 bases). Germline V gives CDR1 SEHNR, CDR2 FQNEAQ (reference sequence). The CDR3 contains 15 residues. The ends were cut back, 5 bases at V and 0 bases at J, with 10 bases in the middle. This CDR3 reads CASSGGRATNEKLFF. CDR3 in DNA: TGTGCCAGCAGCGGGGGACGTGCAACTAATGAAAAACTGTTTTTT.

This clone was counted a few times. This chain connects TRBV30 to TRBJ2-3; 8 positions match TRBD2. The CDR3 has 15 amino acids. Trimming at V came to 3 bases and at J to 5 bases, leaving 10 bases not matched to a gene. CDR1 is GTSNPN and CDR2 is SVGIG in the germline V gene (reference sequence). CDR3 residues: CAWRAPGGELDTQYF. For the CDR3, the DNA is TGTGCCTGGAGGGCCCCGGGAGGGGAACTAGATACGCAGTATTTT.

This clone was detected a few times. The V gene is TRBV28, the J gene TRBJ1-6, with TRBD1 identical over 10 bases. The CDR3 has 16 amino acids. The J segment lost 4 bases and the V segment lost 3 bases, leaving 3 bases of the junction unmatched. Germline V gene lookup returns CDR1 MDHEN and CDR2 SYDVKM. The CDR3 sequence is CASSLMGQGYNSPLHF. The CDR3 coding sequence is TGTGCCAGCAGTTTGATGGGACAGGGGTATAATTCACCCCTCCACTTT.

The CDR3 DNA sequence: TGTGCTGGCTGTAGCGGGGGGGCCGGTGAGACCCAGTACTTC. Its protein product is CAGCSGGAGETQYF. The V call is TRBV6-6, the J call TRBJ2-5; 11 positions match TRBD2. This CDR3 has 14 residues. Germline V gene lookup returns CDR1 MNHNY and CDR2 SVGAGI (reference sequence).

This clone was seen a handful of times. Other nucleotide sequences in the sample specify the same CDR3. V gene TRBV2 combines with J gene TRBJ1-5, with D unclear. Germline assignment: CDR1 SNHLY and CDR2 FYNNEI. Trimming removed 1 base at V and 6 bases at J, with 4 bases between. The CDR3 runs to 12 residues. The CDR3 sequence: CASSEGRQPQHF. The CDR3 DNA reads TGTGCCAGCAGTGAAGGCCGTCAGCCCCAGCATTTT.

This clone was detected a few times. The rearrangement uses TRBV18 and TRBJ2-5; 9 bases fit TRBD1. With 0 bases clipped from V and 5 bases from J, the junction kept 7 bases outside the gene matches. Germline values: CDR1 KGHSH, CDR2 LQKENI. The CDR3 spans 16 residues. The CDR3: CASSPPSTGGLETQYF. Here the CDR3 DNA reads TGTGCCAGCTCACCACCGAGCACAGGGGGCTTGGAGACCCAGTACTTC.

This clone came up a few times. This sequence joins TRBV28 and TRBJ1-1, with 7 bases that match TRBD1. The trim removed 6 bases at V and 5 bases at J, leaving 12 bases unmatched. Looked up from germline, CDR1 is MDHEN and CDR2 is SYDVKM. The CDR3 is 15 residues long. The CDR3 is CASSPGQFQGTEAFF. The DNA of the CDR3 is TGTGCCAGCAGCCCGGGACAGTTTCAAGGTACTGAAGCTTTCTTT. The variable domain in full, completed from reference TRBV28 and TRBJ1-1, reads DVKVTQSSRYLVKRTGEKVFLECVQDMDHENMFWYRQDPGLGLRLIYFSYDVKMKEKGDIPEGYSVSREKKERFSLILESASTNQTSMYLCASSPGQFQGTEAFFGQGTRLTVV.

This rearrangement joins TRBV7-9 to TRBJ2-1, with D perhaps given as TRBD1 or TRBD2 (6 bases each). Trimming removed 4 bases from V and 4 bases from J, with 20 bases in between. CDR1 SEHNR and CDR2 FQNEAQ come from the germline V gene (reference sequence). This CDR3 comprises 17 residues. CDR3 residues: CASSSNISPGAYNEQFF. The CDR3 coding sequence is TGTGCCAGCAGCTCGAACATCTCACCGGGGGCGTACAATGAGCAGTTCTTC.

This clone showed up just a few times. This rearrangement joins TRBV30 to TRBJ1-4, with D possibly matching TRBD1 (6 bases). The length of the CDR3 is 14 residues. V dropped 5 bases and J dropped 5 bases, with 15 bases sitting between them. CDR1 is GTSNPN and CDR2 is SVGIG in the germline V gene (reference sequence). The chain's CDR3 is CAWAPQGLNEKLFF. In nucleotides, the CDR3 is TGTGCCTGGGCCCCACAGGGATTGAATGAAAAACTGTTTTTT.

The gene calls are TRBV18 and TRBJ1-1, with 7 bases aligning to TRBD1. The CDR3 runs 13 residues. The ends lost 5 bases at V and 2 bases at J; junction bases unmatched: 2. Germline lookup yields CDR1 KGHSH and CDR2 LQKENI. CDR3 residues: CASSGTANTEAFF. The CDR3 DNA is TGTGCCAGCTCAGGGACAGCTAACACTGAAGCTTTCTTT.

The V gene is TRBV25-1, the J gene TRBJ2-7, with TRBD1 as a possible D gene (6 bases). CDR3 length: 13 amino acids. The V end was cut by 7 bases, the J end by 1 base, with 11 bases between. CDR1 and CDR2 from the germline V gene are MGHDK and SYGVNS. The CDR3 DNA reads as TGTGCCAGCAACCGGGACACTTCCTACGAGCAGTACTTC. Translating it yields CASNRDTSYEQYF.

The sample holds a few counts of this clone. The rearrangement joins TRBV9 to TRBJ1-1; D not certain. The CDR3 length is 14 residues. The V end was cut by 0 bases, the J end by 4 bases, with 10 bases between. Germline loops: CDR1 SGDLS, CDR2 YYNGEE. The CDR3 protein is CASSVATGGTEAFF. As DNA, the CDR3 is TGTGCCAGCAGCGTAGCAACGGGTGGCACTGAAGCTTTCTTT.

This clone occurred a few times. The chain carries TRBV28 and TRBJ2-7; no definite D call. V was pared by 2 bases and J by 3 bases, with 5 bases between. The CDR3 extends over 12 amino acids. Germline CDR1 MDHEN, CDR2 SYDVKM. The CDR3, as DNA: TGTGCCAGCAGTTTACCCTACTACGAGCAGTACTTC. This sequence encodes CASSLPYYEQYF.